The clone carrying this TCR beta chain was detected only a few times. The sample is drawn from a study of blood T cells in healthy people across ages. A sample-barcoded 5' primer and a J-beta primer mix were used in a second PCR of roughly 7 to 12 cycles. TCRdb independently ran MiXCR on the 5' RACE reads; one entry per CDR3 protein. Of roughly 1.6 million distinct CDR3 sequences listed, roughly 30% are singletons. CDR3 length: 15 residues. V was clipped by 0 bases and J by 5 bases, with 11 bases between them. CDR1 DFQATT and CDR2 SNEGSKA come from the germline V gene (reference sequence). The clonotype comes from a woman under 40 in good health. This rearrangement joins TRBV20-1 to TRBJ1-6, with D possibly being TRBD1 (6 bases). Sample: blood. CDR3 DNA sequence: TGCAGTGCTAGAGAGGACAGAAATAATAATTCACCCCTCCACTTT. Amino acids: CSAREDRNNNSPLHF.